This T cell receptor (beta chain) was observed in a study of molecular identifiers for immune sequencing clone quantification. Study findings and constraints: Barcodes shared by identical TCR molecules could lead to underestimated sizes of highly expanded clones. Jurkat TCR RNA spiked in from one cell could reportedly be detected among about a million naive cells.

On this clonotype itself: Its antigen is unidentified.

Methods described previously were used for bulk TCR libraries, and listed TCR primers were applied. TCRdb used MiXCR to reprocess the PCR reads, holding one entry per CDR3 protein. Among 63,000 or so distinct CDR3 sequences, under 20% were seen once, and the ten largest hold about 1.5%. Material for sequencing was naive CD8+ T cells from blood, with Jurkat cell RNA spiked in. Indicated subset: FACS-sorted CD8+CD4-CCR7+CD45RA+ naive T cells. The clonotype originates from a human donor in good health. Some libraries in this study had Jurkat cell RNA spiked in.

Here the CDR3 DNA reads TGTGCCAGCAGCTTAAGCGGACAGGGGATCAATGAGCAGTTCTTC. This translates into CASSLSGQGINEQFF. The J gene is TRBJ2-1, the V gene TRBV7-6; 9 positions match TRBD1. The junction had 5 bases not matched to a gene; V was cut back by 2 bases and J by 6 bases. CDR3 size: 15 residues. Germline V gene sequence: CDR1 SGHVS, CDR2 FNYEAQ.